The rows below give T cell receptor beta chains drawn from one sample of a study of regulatory and conventional T cells in RAG deficiency. Clones were sequenced by immunoSEQ multiplex PCR, and TCRdb holds only the in-frame ones, with some missing. This table holds roughly 19,000 clones, roughly 90% found once. The sample also formed part of further work on regulatory T cells.

The sequencing input was Tregs sorted from blood. The receptors originated from a human donor in good health. Both conserved end residues are part of each CDR3. Each record gives: D gene, J gene, V gene, CDR3 protein. A D gene is named only where the DNA matches it firmly.

d_call: -
j_call: TRBJ2-1
v_call: TRBV14
cdr3_aa: CASSQGSGYEQFF

d_call: -
j_call: TRBJ1-3
v_call: TRBV16
cdr3_aa: CASSQSGMRGETGNTIYF

d_call: TRBD1
j_call: TRBJ1-6
v_call: TRBV7-9
cdr3_aa: CASSRSSGQGSSPLHF

d_call: -
j_call: TRBJ2-7
v_call: TRBV28
cdr3_aa: CASTRGVSSYEQYF

d_call: -
j_call: TRBJ2-7
v_call: TRBV5-1
cdr3_aa: CASSLVYPRGSYEQYF

d_call: -
j_call: TRBJ2-5
v_call: TRBV18
cdr3_aa: CASSPLGQRGSFKETQYF

d_call: -
j_call: TRBJ2-1
v_call: TRBV2
cdr3_aa: CASSEAGVGQFF

d_call: TRBD2
j_call: TRBJ2-1
v_call: TRBV5-4
cdr3_aa: CASSWGLAGVSEQFF

d_call: -
j_call: TRBJ1-5
v_call: TRBV18
cdr3_aa: CASSLGHDSNQPQHF

d_call: TRBD1
j_call: TRBJ2-7
v_call: TRBV15
cdr3_aa: CATRGQGAAEQYF

d_call: -
j_call: TRBJ2-2
v_call: TRBV6-1
cdr3_aa: CASSDRYRDTIANTGELFF

d_call: -
j_call: TRBJ1-4
v_call: TRBV6-6
cdr3_aa: CASSYSRGGAEKLFF

d_call: TRBD1
j_call: TRBJ2-1
v_call: TRBV19
cdr3_aa: CASQGTGALEQFF

d_call: -
j_call: TRBJ1-1
v_call: TRBV6-5
cdr3_aa: CASSYLGLWNTEAFF

d_call: -
j_call: TRBJ2-6
v_call: TRBV29-1
cdr3_aa: CSVGEGAGANVLTF

d_call: TRBD1
j_call: TRBJ1-5
v_call: TRBV6-1
cdr3_aa: CASSSDRAGNQPQHF

d_call: -
j_call: TRBJ2-7
v_call: TRBV18
cdr3_aa: CASSPGLAPRDEQYF

d_call: TRBD2
j_call: TRBJ2-1
v_call: TRBV6-1
cdr3_aa: CASNIAGGNEQFF

d_call: TRBD1
j_call: TRBJ1-3
v_call: TRBV5-4
cdr3_aa: CASRYVQGRAGNTIYF

d_call: -
j_call: TRBJ1-5
v_call: TRBV6-5
cdr3_aa: CASTKWGDSNQPQHF

d_call: TRBD1
j_call: TRBJ2-3
v_call: TRBV19
cdr3_aa: CASSKIRSTGTGLTGFRKDTQYF

d_call: -
j_call: TRBJ2-3
v_call: TRBV6-1
cdr3_aa: CASSALALGLTDTQYF

d_call: TRBD2
j_call: TRBJ2-1
v_call: TRBV2
cdr3_aa: CASRGTSGYYNEQFF

d_call: -
j_call: TRBJ1-1
v_call: TRBV18
cdr3_aa: CASSPLQLNTEAFF

d_call: -
j_call: TRBJ2-5
v_call: TRBV29-1
cdr3_aa: CSVRVQETQYF

d_call: TRBD1
j_call: TRBJ2-5
v_call: TRBV5-1
cdr3_aa: CASSSGTRDGQGETQYF

d_call: -
j_call: TRBJ2-1
v_call: TRBV7-8
cdr3_aa: CASSLDRGGNEQFF

d_call: -
j_call: TRBJ1-5
v_call: TRBV15
cdr3_aa: CATSRDVGLRQPQHF

d_call: -
j_call: TRBJ1-5
v_call: TRBV4-2
cdr3_aa: CASSQEFWQGPQPQHF

d_call: -
j_call: TRBJ2-2
v_call: TRBV9
cdr3_aa: CASSVGAQGGELFF

d_call: -
j_call: TRBJ1-5
v_call: TRBV19
cdr3_aa: CASSTPRRGANQPQHF

d_call: TRBD2
j_call: TRBJ2-2
v_call: TRBV30
cdr3_aa: CAWSVGGAGELFF

d_call: -
j_call: TRBJ2-1
v_call: TRBV5-1
cdr3_aa: CASSFEGLDNEQFF

d_call: -
j_call: TRBJ2-7
v_call: TRBV19
cdr3_aa: CASSIYPGHRGEQYF

d_call: -
j_call: TRBJ1-5
v_call: TRBV5-7
cdr3_aa: CASSLGVSGNQPQHF

d_call: -
j_call: TRBJ2-7
v_call: TRBV7-2
cdr3_aa: CASSWDGYEQYF

d_call: -
j_call: TRBJ2-7
v_call: TRBV6-5
cdr3_aa: CASSTRGWEQYF

d_call: TRBD2
j_call: TRBJ2-3
v_call: TRBV5-1
cdr3_aa: CASRYSGIVTQYF

d_call: TRBD1
j_call: TRBJ2-7
v_call: TRBV6-1
cdr3_aa: CASTVDRTTYEQYF

d_call: -
j_call: TRBJ1-5
v_call: TRBV28
cdr3_aa: CASSLDSIQPQHF

d_call: -
j_call: TRBJ1-4
v_call: TRBV6-9
cdr3_aa: CASSRTRTTILAKLFF

d_call: -
j_call: TRBJ2-3
v_call: TRBV9
cdr3_aa: CASSVAGGSADTQYF

d_call: TRBD2
j_call: TRBJ2-1
v_call: TRBV27
cdr3_aa: CASSFRAGGPYNEQFF

d_call: -
j_call: TRBJ1-3
v_call: TRBV6-5
cdr3_aa: CASSSQLRSGNTIYF

d_call: TRBD2
j_call: TRBJ2-7
v_call: TRBV28
cdr3_aa: CASSLGVAGQYF

d_call: TRBD1
j_call: TRBJ1-3
v_call: TRBV7-8
cdr3_aa: CASSLWTGGILGNTIYF

d_call: TRBD1
j_call: TRBJ1-3
v_call: TRBV5-4
cdr3_aa: CASSSNRGGNTIYF

d_call: TRBD1
j_call: TRBJ2-7
v_call: TRBV27
cdr3_aa: CASSRTGGSSYEQYF

d_call: -
j_call: TRBJ1-1
v_call: TRBV6-1
cdr3_aa: CASSPQGSRAEAFF

d_call: -
j_call: TRBJ1-1
v_call: TRBV5-4
cdr3_aa: CASSSWRAGNTEAFF

d_call: -
j_call: TRBJ2-2
v_call: TRBV7-9
cdr3_aa: CASSLVGTHKTGELFF

d_call: TRBD2
j_call: TRBJ2-1
v_call: TRBV15
cdr3_aa: CATSRDVRASGFHEQFF

d_call: -
j_call: TRBJ2-1
v_call: TRBV27
cdr3_aa: CASSTGLGGEQFF

d_call: TRBD1
j_call: TRBJ2-1
v_call: TRBV7-3
cdr3_aa: CASSSDRASYNEQFF